This T cell receptor beta chain was retrieved from a study of regulatory T cells in long-lasting Graves disease. General study results and limits: Peripheral blood, not thyroid tissue, was the sole material studied.

The TCR beta library used iRepertoire HTBI primers with Arm-PCR amplification of CDR3. MiXCR, applied by TCRdb to the multiplex PCR reads, yields one record per CDR3 protein. The sample has under 500,000 distinct CDR3 sequences, around 21% seen once. Time point in this sample: persistent/refractory GD, antithyroid drugs over 5 years with positive TRAb. Construction of the TCR library relied on RNA isolated from PBMCs. An endocrinology unit in Xi'an, China, supplied the patients. V was clipped by 3 bases and J by 2 bases, with 11 bases between them. The CDR3 extends over 14 amino acids. Germline V gene data show CDR1 as MNHEY and CDR2 as SMNVEV (reference sequence). In this sample, this clonotype turned up a few times. Its antigen is as yet unknown.

The rearrangement uses TRBV27 and TRBJ2-7, with D uncertain. Specimen: peripheral blood mononuclear cells (PBMCs), collected when the disease was refractory, from a patient treated with antithyroid drugs. The receptor was derived from a female donor with Graves disease. CDR3 DNA: TGTGCCAGCAGTTTCCCATACCCCCCCTACGAGCAGTACTTC. Its translation is CASSFPYPPYEQYF.